A single sample gave rise to the 28 T cell receptor beta chains below, sequenced in a study of T cell changes during pregnancy in multiple sclerosis. The method was immunoSEQ multiplex PCR; TCRdb's version includes in-frame clones alone and lacks a portion of them. The sample comprises about 40,000 clones, around 94% of which are singletons, and about 8.3% rests with the top ten. The specimen comprised CD8+ T cells from peripheral blood mononuclear cells, sampled in the third trimester of pregnancy. The receptors originated from a female donor with multiple sclerosis, enrolled in a pregnancy study.

This rearrangement joins TRBV5-1 to TRBJ1-1; 10 bases are a match to TRBD1. CDR1 and CDR2 (germline): SGHRS, YFSETQ. J lost 3 bases, V lost 4 bases, and 3 bases had no gene match. The CDR3 length is 14 residues. The DNA of the CDR3 is TGCGCCAGCAGCCACGGGACAGGGGACACTGAAGCTTTCTTT. Its protein is CASSHGTGDTEAFF.

This chain connects TRBV7-3 to TRBJ2-4; perhaps TRBD2 as D (5 bases). V was clipped by 4 bases and J by 1 base, with 5 bases between them. The CDR3 sequence is 13 residues long. The germline CDR1 and CDR2 sequences are SGHTA and FQGTGA. CDR3 sequence (DNA): TGTGCCAGCAGCTGGGAGGCCAAAAACATTCAGTACTTC. As protein: CASSWEAKNIQYF.

This clone has just one count. V gene TRBV15 combines with J gene TRBJ2-3; 9 bases fit TRBD2. Germline-derived CDR1 and CDR2 are LNHNV and YYDKDF (reference sequence). This CDR3 is 16 amino acids long. V lost 3 bases to trimming and J lost 5 bases; unmatched junction nucleotides: 9. In nucleotides, the CDR3 is TGTGCCACCAGCAGGTCTCTAGCGGGGCTTTTAGATACGCAGTATTTT. Translation: CATSRSLAGLLDTQYF.

This clone rates as medium-sized. The chain uses TRBV4-2 and TRBJ1-1, with D unclear. V was trimmed by 1 base and J by 2 bases, leaving 8 bases between them. Germline values: CDR1 LGHNA, CDR2 YNFKEQ. This CDR3 has 14 residues. The CDR3 bases are TGTGCCAGCAGCCAAGGGAGTTCCAACACTGAAGCTTTCTTT. This gives the protein CASSQGSSNTEAFF.

The gene calls are TRBV6-5 and TRBJ1-1, with 7 bases matching TRBD1. The CDR3 totals 14 residues. With 2 bases clipped from V and 0 bases from J, the junction kept 0 bases outside the gene matches. Germline V gene lookup returns CDR1 MNHEY and CDR2 SVGAGI. CDR3 nucleotides: TGTGCCAGCAGTTACGGGACAGTGAACACTGAAGCTTTCTTT. This encodes CASSYGTVNTEAFF.

The rearrangement links TRBV15 to TRBJ1-1; D unresolved. V gave up 3 bases and J gave up 6 bases, with 20 bases separating them. Germline V gene sequence: CDR1 LNHNV, CDR2 YYDKDF (reference sequence). The CDR3 spans 16 residues. CDR3 residues: CATSSRVGRGRAEAFF. CDR3 sequence (DNA): TGTGCCACCAGCAGTCGTGTCGGTAGAGGGAGAGCTGAAGCTTTCTTT.

In its sample, this clone was seen once. This chain joins TRBV9 and TRBJ2-1, with no clear D. The CDR3 is 16 residues long. Trimming removed 4 bases from V and 0 bases from J, with 14 bases in between. Germline CDR1 and CDR2: SGDLS and YYNGEE. The CDR3 region has the DNA TGTGCCAGCAGCACCCGGGTCTCGAGCTCCTACAATGAGCAGTTCTTC. Translated, it gives CASSTRVSSSYNEQFF.

The chain employs TRBV4-2 and TRBJ1-1; weak D call: TRBD1 (5 bases). CDR3 length equals 14 residues. V was trimmed by 1 base and J by 1 base, leaving 7 bases between them. Germline-derived CDR1 and CDR2 are LGHNA and YNFKEQ. The CDR3 sequence: CASSQGTKNTEAFF. The CDR3 DNA follows: TGTGCCAGCAGCCAAGGGACAAAGAACACTGAAGCTTTCTTT.

The chain uses TRBV2 and TRBJ1-1; D might be TRBD1 (6 bases). The CDR3 has 14 amino acids. Germline CDR1 SNHLY, CDR2 FYNNEI. Trimming took 8 bases from V and 4 from J, leaving 17 bases between them. This CDR3 is CASGPGVWITEAFF. The CDR3 coding sequence is TGTGCCAGCGGACCAGGGGTCTGGATCACTGAAGCTTTCTTT.

The V gene is TRBV10-2, the J gene TRBJ2-5, with no clear D. V dropped 8 bases and J dropped 5 bases, with 12 bases sitting between them. The germline gives CDR1 WSHSY, CDR2 SAAADI. The CDR3 contains 12 residues. CDR3: CASLSSTETQYF. CDR3 nucleotide sequence: TGCGCCAGCTTAAGTAGTACGGAGACCCAGTACTTC.

This chain links TRBV20-1 with TRBJ2-5, with a possible D match to TRBD2 (5 bases). V lost 4 bases to trimming and J lost 5 bases, with 8 bases between them. The CDR3 extends over 11 amino acids. Per the germline V gene, CDR1 is DFQATT and CDR2 is SNEGSKA (reference sequence). CDR3 loop: CSATSRETQYF. CDR3 nucleotide sequence: TGCAGTGCTACTAGCAGGGAGACCCAGTACTTC.

V is TRBV9 and J is TRBJ2-7, with TRBD2 as a possible D gene (5 bases). CDR1 and CDR2 from the germline V gene are SGDLS and YYNGEE. This CDR3 has 15 amino acids. V lost 2 bases and J 2 bases, leaving 14 bases between the germline ends. The CDR3 nucleotides are TGTGCCAGCAGCGTTGTCCCCGGGGAAGCCTACGAGCAGTACTTC. Encoded protein: CASSVVPGEAYEQYF.

This sequence joins TRBV27 and TRBJ1-2; 8 nucleotides agree with TRBD1. V shed 2 bases and J 13 bases; nucleotides not matched to a gene: 6. The CDR3 runs 12 residues. Germline CDR1 reads MNHEY; CDR2 reads SMNVEV (reference sequence). CDR3 amino acids: CASSLAGQGLTF. The CDR3 nucleotides read TGTGCCAGCAGTTTAGCCGGACAGGGTCTCACCTTC.

The genes are TRBV7-3 and TRBJ2-7; TRBD2 matches at 10 bases. Trimming cost V 2 bases and J 4 bases; bases outside gene matches: 5. This CDR3 contains 15 residues. The germline V gene has CDR1 SGHTA and CDR2 FQGTGA. This CDR3 is CASSLLAGESYEQYF. The CDR3 nucleotides are TGTGCCAGCAGCTTACTAGCGGGGGAATCTTACGAGCAGTACTTC.

This chain connects TRBV6-5 to TRBJ2-5, with D tentatively TRBD1 (6 bases). CDR3 length: 15 amino acids. With 5 bases removed from V and 5 bases from J, the gap between germline ends came to 18 bases. Germline assignment: CDR1 MNHEY and CDR2 SVGAGI. CDR3 in amino acids: CASSMTSGEAETQYF. The DNA of the CDR3 is TGTGCCAGCAGTATGACTTCAGGGGAAGCGGAGACCCAGTACTTC.

The chain joins TRBV11-2 to TRBJ2-1, with 8 bases lining up with TRBD2. With 0 bases clipped from V and 4 bases from J, the junction kept 11 bases outside the gene matches. Per germline, CDR1 SGHAT and CDR2 FQNNGV. This CDR3 contains 18 residues. Written as DNA, the CDR3 is TGTGCCAGCAGCTTAGACGCCATCGCCCCTAGCGGGTACAATGAGCAGTTCTTC. It encodes CASSLDAIAPSGYNEQFF.

On this clone: The junction shows a germline mismatch at one end, possibly a read error. The gene calls are TRBV7-2 and TRBJ1-2, with D perhaps TRBD1 (5 bases). The CDR3 has 14 amino acids. From germline, CDR1 is SGHTA and CDR2 FQGNSA. The CDR3 region has the DNA TGTGCCGGCAGCCATACCGCAGGGAACTATGGCTACACCTTC. Protein: CAGSHTAGNYGYTF.

The V and J genes are TRBV21-1 and TRBJ2-7; the table's D call of TRBD1 was not tested on the DNA. TRBV21-1 corresponds to a pseudogene. The CDR3 length is 14 residues. This chain's CDR3 is CACRAEGARNEQYF. The CDR3 DNA follows: TGTGCCTGCCGGGCGGAGGGGGCAAGGAACGAGCAGTACTTC.

This chain joins TRBV6-1 and TRBJ2-3; 8 bases line up with TRBD2. With V trimmed by 1 base and J by 3 bases, 6 bases remained unmatched. Germline CDR1 MNHNS, CDR2 SASEGT. The CDR3 is 16 residues long. The CDR3, as DNA: TGTGCCAGCAGTGAAGGCGTGAGCGGGGGTACAGATACGCAGTATTTT. Amino acid sequence: CASSEGVSGGTDTQYF.

The V and J genes are TRBV12-5 and TRBJ1-2; D is ambiguous. Trimming took off 6 bases at V and 5 bases at J, with 4 bases between the two ends. From germline, CDR1 is LGHNT and CDR2 FRNRAP. The CDR3 has 10 amino acids. The CDR3 region has the DNA TGTGCTAGTGGCAATTATGGCTACACCTTC. It specifies CASGNYGYTF.

The chain employs TRBV27 and TRBJ1-5, with D perhaps matching TRBD1 (5 bases). Germline V gives CDR1 MNHEY, CDR2 SMNVEV (reference sequence). V lost 5 bases and J lost 6, with 8 bases in between. This CDR3 is built from 12 residues. The CDR3 region has the DNA TGTGCCAGCAGTCAGGGTAGTCAGCCCCAGCATTTT. It is translated as CASSQGSQPQHF.

The rearrangement uses TRBV7-6 and TRBJ2-3; 7 nucleotides align to TRBD2. In germline, CDR1 is SGHVS, CDR2 FNYEAQ. After removal of 1 base from V and 2 bases from J, the junction contained 3 bases not matched to a gene. This CDR3 is built from 15 residues. The CDR3 reads CASSLGGGDTDTQYF. The DNA for the CDR3 is TGTGCCAGCAGCTTAGGCGGGGGAGACACAGATACGCAGTATTTT.

The chain carries TRBV4-1 and TRBJ2-3; D is possibly TRBD2 (5 bases). Germline assignment: CDR1 MGHRA and CDR2 YSYEKL. The CDR3 has 14 residues. Trimming pared 1 base from V and 7 bases from J, leaving 12 bases between. For the CDR3, the DNA is TGCGCCAGCAGCCAAGGCGGAGCCGGGAATACGCAGTATTTT. Translation: CASSQGGAGNTQYF.

This clone was detected only a few times. This chain joins TRBV6-1 and TRBJ1-2; D unresolved. Trimming cost V 2 bases and J 3 bases, with 13 bases left between them. The CDR3 contains 15 residues. Germline CDR1 is MNHNS and CDR2 is SASEGT. CDR3 sequence (DNA): TGTGCCAGCAGTGAATTCGTGCTGGCAGACTATGGCTACACCTTC. It yields the protein CASSEFVLADYGYTF.

The count of this clone is one. The rearrangement joins TRBV19 to TRBJ2-7, with TRBD2 identical over 7 bases. The germline V gene encodes CDR1 LNHDA and CDR2 SQIVND (reference sequence). This CDR3 region has 17 residues. The ends lost 10 bases at V and 3 bases at J; junction bases unmatched: 21. CDR3 amino acids: CAIKKGPNKGGGYEQYF. Written as DNA, the CDR3 is TGTGCCATCAAAAAGGGGCCTAACAAGGGCGGGGGCTACGAGCAGTACTTC. The complete variable domain, with remaining parts taken from reference TRBV19 and TRBJ2-7, reads DGGITQSPKYLFRKEGQNVTLSCEQNLNHDAMYWYRQDPGQGLRLIYYSQIVNDFQKGDIAEGYSVSREKKESFPLTVTSAQKNPTAFYLCAIKKGPNKGGGYEQYFGPGTRLTVT.

This clone came up once. The rearrangement joins TRBV4-2 to TRBJ1-1, with D perhaps matching TRBD1 (6 bases). V shed 4 bases and J shed 1 base, with 19 bases lying between them. CDR3 size: 17 residues. Germline V CDR1 and CDR2: LGHNA, YNFKEQ. The CDR3 sequence: CASSPIANRVANTEAFF. In DNA, the CDR3 is TGTGCCAGCAGCCCAATAGCGAACAGGGTCGCGAACACTGAAGCTTTCTTT.

V is TRBV7-2 and J is TRBJ2-1, with a weak D call TRBD2 (5 bases). The CDR3 covers 17 residues. Germline-derived CDR1 and CDR2 are SGHTA and FQGNSA. Deletions cut 5 bases from V and 0 bases from J, with 17 bases between. DNA for the CDR3: TGTGCCAGCAGCATGACCCCGGGGTCACTCTCCTACAATGAGCAGTTCTTC. It codes for CASSMTPGSLSYNEQFF.

V is TRBV9 and J is TRBJ1-3; TRBD1 is a possible D gene (5 bases). The CDR3 is 12 residues long. Germline values: CDR1 SGDLS, CDR2 YYNGEE. Deletions cut 7 bases from V and 1 base from J, with 6 bases between. CDR3 in DNA: TGTGCCAGCCAGGGATCTGGAAACACCATATATTTT. This codes for CASQGSGNTIYF.